A selection of T cell receptor beta chains follows, all from one sample in a study of blood T cell repertoires in COVID-19. Assay used: immunoSEQ multiplex PCR; TCRdb lists only in-frame clones, some missing. The repertoire has 45,000 to 55,000 clones, roughly 84% of them found once; the top ten carry about 10%. The material sequenced was peripheral blood. Receptors were obtained from a man in his 70s with active COVID-19. Both conserved end residues are part of each CDR3. The D gene is left open where the match is weak. Clone size is not always given. Where it is, it says once, few, many or a class for expanded clones.

D gene	V gene	J gene	clone size	CDR3 protein	CDR3 DNA
TRBD1	TRBV4-1	TRBJ2-2	.	CASSRTGANTGELFF	TGCGCCAGCAGCAGGACAGGGGCTAACACCGGGGAGCTGTTTTTT
.	TRBV5-6	TRBJ2-1	.	CASSLPSGSYNEQFF	TGTGCCAGCAGCTTGCCCAGCGGCTCTTACAATGAGCAGTTCTTC
.	TRBV11-2	TRBJ2-1	.	CASSFRGGNEQFF	TGTGCCAGCAGCTTTAGGGGGGGCAATGAGCAGTTCTTC
.	TRBV2	TRBJ1-3	.	CASSGSTGNTIYF	TGTGCCAGCAGCGGGAGCACTGGAAACACCATATATTTT
.	TRBV5-6	TRBJ1-2	.	CASSLGRNYGYTF	TGTGCCAGCAGCTTGGGCCGGAACTATGGCTACACCTTC
.	TRBV5-4	TRBJ2-1	.	CASSLGNVAYNEQFF	TGTGCCAGCAGCCTCGGGAACGTCGCCTACAATGAGCAGTTCTTC
TRBD1	TRBV6-5	TRBJ2-7	.	CASSRGTGIDEQYF	TGTGCCAGCAGTCGTGGGACAGGGATAGACGAGCAGTACTTC
TRBD1	TRBV9	TRBJ1-2	.	CASSVAGGNYGYTF	TGTGCCAGCAGCGTAGCAGGGGGGAACTATGGCTACACCTTC
TRBD2	TRBV7-2	TRBJ2-2	.	CASSPLAGGRRGGELFF	TGTGCCAGCAGCCCACTAGCGGGGGGGCGACGGGGCGGGGAGCTGTTTTTT
TRBD1	TRBV5-4	TRBJ2-2	.	CASSLPGQGVTGELFF	TGTGCCAGCAGTTTGCCGGGACAGGGGGTCACCGGGGAGCTGTTTTTT
.	TRBV7-2	TRBJ1-1	.	CASKRGQTMNTEAFF	TGTGCCAGCAAAAGAGGACAGACAATGAACACTGAAGCTTTCTTT
.	TRBV5-5	TRBJ2-2	.	CASSPSRNTGELFF	TGTGCCAGCAGCCCCTCCAGAAACACCGGGGAGCTGTTTTTT
.	TRBV6-5	TRBJ1-3	.	CASRQGPVSGNTIYF	TGTGCCAGCAGACAGGGTCCCGTCTCTGGAAACACCATATATTTT
TRBD2	TRBV2	TRBJ2-3	once	CAGKRGEFDTQYF	TGTGCCGGGAAGCGGGGGGAGTTTGATACGCAGTATTTT
TRBD1	TRBV23-1	TRBJ1-1	.	CASSQSIGRQGATEAFF	TGCGCCAGCAGTCAATCGATTGGGAGGCAGGGGGCTACTGAAGCTTTCTTT
.	TRBV18	TRBJ1-5	.	CASSLSPLTGLANQPQHF	TGTGCCAGCTCACTGAGCCCCCTCACAGGGTTAGCTAATCAGCCCCAGCATTTT
.	TRBV2	TRBJ2-3	.	CASSSGVTQYF	TGTGCCAGCAGTTCAGGGGTTACGCAGTATTTT
.	TRBV11-2	TRBJ1-4	.	CASSPGTGKRAWHEKLFF	TGTGCCAGCAGCCCCGGCACGGGGAAGCGGGCCTGGCATGAAAAACTGTTTTTT
.	TRBV19	TRBJ1-5	few	CASSIMEVGQPQHF	TGTGCCAGTAGTATCATGGAGGTAGGACAGCCCCAGCATTTT
.	TRBV19	TRBJ2-7	medium-sized	CASSYNIQEYEQYF	TGTGCCAGTAGCTACAATATACAGGAATACGAGCAGTACTTC
TRBD1	TRBV27	TRBJ1-2	.	CASSLQGAREYGYTF	TGTGCCAGCAGTTTACAGGGGGCGCGAGAATATGGCTACACCTTC
TRBD1	TRBV7-2	TRBJ1-2	.	CASSQISLGTVNYGYTF	TGTGCCAGCAGTCAAATCTCACTCGGGACAGTAAACTATGGCTACACCTTC
TRBD1	TRBV12-3/TRBV12-4	TRBJ1-1	.	CASSLNRGTEAFF	TGTGCCAGCAGTTTAAACAGGGGCACTGAAGCTTTCTTT
TRBD2	TRBV27	TRBJ2-1	once	CASTPVAGGSYNEQFF	TGTGCCAGCACCCCCGTGGCGGGGGGTTCCTACAATGAGCAGTTCTTC
.	TRBV2	TRBJ2-2	few	CASSEDGFSLLKHGVFF	TGTGCCAGCAGTGAGGATGGTTTCTCACTATTAAAACACGGAGTGTTTTTT
.	TRBV6-5	TRBJ1-6	.	CASSSAGINSPLHF	TGTGCCAGCAGTAGCGCAGGGATAAATTCACCCCTCCACTTT
.	TRBV6-1	TRBJ2-3	.	CASSLIETDTQYF	TGTGCCAGCAGTCTTATAGAAACAGATACGCAGTATTTT
.	TRBV7-2	TRBJ2-4	.	CASSSSPGGKNIQYF	TGTGCCAGCAGCTCGTCGCCCGGAGGCAAAAACATTCAGTACTTC
.	TRBV21-1	TRBJ2-6	few	CASSNGAGGAGANVLTF	TGTGCCAGCAGCAATGGGGCGGGGGGAGCTGGGGCCAACGTCCTGACTTTC
TRBD2	TRBV19	TRBJ2-1	once	CAASGGASSYNEQFF	TGTGCAGCTAGCGGGGGCGCGAGCTCCTACAATGAGCAGTTCTTC
TRBD1	TRBV6-2/TRBV6-3	TRBJ1-5	.	CASSPRTGYFNQPQHF	TGTGCCAGCAGTCCCCGGACAGGGTACTTCAATCAGCCCCAGCATTTT
.	TRBV29-1	TRBJ1-2	.	CSVPRGGGYTF	TGCAGCGTTCCCAGGGGTGGAGGCTACACCTTC
TRBD1	TRBV3-1/TRBV3-2	TRBJ1-1	.	CASSHLLYDVRLGDRGPVGAFF	TGTGCCAGCAGCCACCTTTTATACGACGTTCGACTCGGGGACAGGGGGCCTGTCGGAGCTTTCTTT
TRBD1	TRBV4-3	TRBJ2-7	medium-sized	CASSQDSGTGLSYEQYF	TGCGCCAGCAGCCAAGATTCTGGGACAGGGCTCTCCTACGAGCAGTACTTC
.	TRBV6-1	TRBJ1-2	.	CASSEAPRWGYTF	TGTGCCAGCAGTGAAGCGCCCCGGTGGGGCTACACCTTC
.	TRBV5-1	TRBJ2-2	.	CASRLVETGELFF	TGCGCCAGCAGGCTTGTGGAGACCGGGGAGCTGTTTTTT
.	TRBV6-2/TRBV6-3	TRBJ1-1	.	CASSYLGGSTEAFF	TGTGCCAGCAGTTACCTAGGGGGTTCCACTGAAGCTTTCTTT
.	TRBV25-1	TRBJ2-2	once	CASSPRVNTGELFF	TGTGCCAGCAGTCCCCGGGTGAACACCGGGGAGCTGTTTTTT
TRBD1	TRBV4-1	TRBJ1-1	.	CASSQGQAANTEAFF	TGCGCCAGCAGCCAGGGACAGGCGGCGAACACTGAAGCTTTCTTT
.	TRBV15	TRBJ2-2	.	CATSRAGELFF	TGTGCCACCAGCAGAGCTGGGGAGCTGTTTTTT
.	TRBV7-2	TRBJ1-2	.	CASSLAGREFGYTF	TGTGCCAGCAGCTTAGCGGGCAGGGAATTTGGCTACACCTTC
.	TRBV18	TRBJ2-7	many	CASSPRDLGEQYF	TGTGCCAGCTCACCACGGGACTTAGGCGAGCAGTACTTC
.	TRBV2	TRBJ1-2	.	CASKGGAYGYTF	TGTGCCAGCAAGGGGGGGGCCTATGGCTACACCTTC
.	TRBV4-2	TRBJ2-6	.	CASSRVGSSGANVLTF	TGTGCCAGCAGCCGGGTGGGGAGCTCTGGGGCCAACGTCCTGACTTTC
TRBD1	TRBV7-2	TRBJ1-3	.	CASSFQIPGQGRSGNTIYF	TGTGCCAGCAGCTTCCAGATCCCTGGACAGGGACGGTCTGGAAACACCATATATTTT
TRBD1	TRBV24-1	TRBJ1-2	.	CATSDDGTGTNGYTF	TGTGCCACCAGTGACGACGGGACAGGGACTAACGGCTACACCTTC
TRBD1	TRBV4-3	TRBJ1-6	.	CASSGWGVSGGSYNSPLHF	TGCGCCAGCAGCGGATGGGGGGTGTCAGGGGGCTCCTATAATTCACCCCTCCACTTT
TRBD2	TRBV5-4	TRBJ2-7	.	CASSFQLETSTEQYF	TGTGCCAGCAGCTTTCAGCTCGAGACTAGCACCGAGCAGTACTTC
TRBD1	TRBV5-1	TRBJ2-1	.	CASSIDRGLGNEQFF	TGCGCCAGCAGCATTGACAGGGGCTTAGGTAATGAGCAGTTCTTC
TRBD1	TRBV24-1	TRBJ1-5	.	CATSDPTGGLGQPQHF	TGTGCCACCAGTGACCCGACAGGGGGCCTGGGTCAGCCCCAGCATTTT
.	TRBV11-3	TRBJ2-7	.	CASSPPRRGTYEQYF	TGTGCCAGCAGCCCCCCCCGGAGGGGTACCTACGAGCAGTACTTC